These 27 T cell receptor beta chains came from one sample sequenced in a study of blood T cell repertoires in COVID-19. Here immunoSEQ multiplex PCR was the method, and the copy in TCRdb shows in-frame clones only, minus some. There are 200,000 to 250,000 clones in the sample; approximately 82% occur only once, and less than 3.5% lies in the top ten. The specimen sequenced was peripheral blood. All receptors come from a woman between 18 and 30 years old with acute or convalescent COVID-19.

This clone was seen only once. This rearrangement joins TRBV11-2 to TRBJ1-2, with D uncertain. Trimming stripped 0 bases from V and 3 bases from J, with 11 bases between. The CDR3 has 15 residues. Germline values: CDR1 SGHAT, CDR2 FQNNGV. The CDR3 nucleotides are TGTGCCAGCAGCTTAGAGGTTAATAGAGACTATGGCTACACCTTC. Amino acid sequence: CASSLEVNRDYGYTF.

The CDR3 DNA follows: TGCGCCAGCACTATTATGCCCTTGAGCCCCGCGGTCGCAGATACGCAGTATTTT. Translation: CASTIMPLSPAVADTQYF. V gene TRBV5-1 combines with J gene TRBJ2-3; the D is unclear. Per the germline V gene, CDR1 is SGHRS and CDR2 is YFSETQ. The CDR3 is 18 residues long. Trimming took 6 bases from V and 4 from J, leaving 27 bases between them.

As regards this clone: Other DNA sequences of this sample code for an identical CDR3. This chain joins TRBV5-1 and TRBJ1-2, with D unresolved. V lost 0 bases and J 5 bases, leaving 11 bases between the germline ends. The CDR3 consists of 14 residues. Germline V gene lookup returns CDR1 SGHRS and CDR2 YFSETQ. In nucleotides, the CDR3 is TGCGCCAGCAGCTTGGCCGGAACAGATTATGGCTACACCTTC. Translating gives CASSLAGTDYGYTF.

This clone turned up a few times. This chain uses TRBV6-1 with TRBJ2-7, with D unresolved. Trimming shortened V by 2 bases and J by 7 bases, and 6 bases separated the two germline ends. The CDR3 runs 11 residues. Germline V gives CDR1 MNHNS, CDR2 SASEGT. The CDR3 loop is CASSELVEQYF. In DNA form, the CDR3 reads TGTGCCAGCAGTGAATTAGTTGAGCAGTACTTC.

The V and J genes are TRBV4-3 and TRBJ1-2; 7 bases fit TRBD1. Losses at the gene ends were 5 bases for V and 6 bases for J; bases not matched to a gene: 9. CDR1 and CDR2 from the germline V gene are LGHNA and YSLEER. This CDR3 region has 14 residues. Here the CDR3 reads CASSAYRGGDGYTF. CDR3 DNA sequence: TGCGCCAGCAGCGCATACAGGGGTGGCGATGGCTACACCTTC.

The chain joins TRBV18 to TRBJ1-1; weak D call: TRBD1 (5 bases). The CDR3 has 13 residues. Looked up from germline, CDR1 is KGHSH and CDR2 is LQKENI. Trimming shortened V by 1 base and J by 3 bases, and 6 bases separated the two germline ends. CDR3 sequence: CASSPRGDTEAFF. The CDR3 nucleotides are TGTGCCAGCTCACCACGGGGGGACACTGAAGCTTTCTTT.

V gene TRBV7-2 combines with J gene TRBJ1-6; D unresolved. V was cut by 1 base and J by 9 bases, with 16 bases left in between. CDR3 length equals 16 residues. Germline V lookup: CDR1 SGHTA, CDR2 FQGNSA. CDR3 nucleotides: TGTGCCAGCAGCTTAGTTCCTGAAAAGAGCGGTTCACCCCTCCACTTT. Translated: CASSLVPEKSGSPLHF.

J is TRBJ1-2 and V is TRBV7-9; D is possibly TRBD1 (5 bases). There are 15 residues in the CDR3. V dropped 3 bases and J dropped 0 bases, with 11 bases sitting between them. From germline, CDR1 is SEHNR and CDR2 FQNEAQ (reference sequence). The CDR3 here is CASSFPDTTNYGYTF. The CDR3 DNA is TGTGCCAGCAGCTTCCCGGACACTACTAACTATGGCTACACCTTC.

Details on this clone: Other nucleotide sequences from this sample produce the same CDR3. This rearrangement joins TRBV28 to TRBJ1-2; unclear D gene. There are 12 residues in the CDR3. Trimming shortened V by 3 bases and J by 4 bases, and 6 bases separated the two germline ends. Germline V lookup: CDR1 MDHEN, CDR2 SYDVKM. The CDR3 bases are TGTGCCAGCAGTTTTGGTAGCTATGGCTACACCTTC. It is translated as CASSFGSYGYTF.

This chain uses TRBV7-8 with TRBJ1-6; a possible D gene is TRBD1 (6 bases). There are 16 residues in the CDR3. V was pared by 5 bases and J by 0 bases, with 11 bases between. The germline V gene has CDR1 SGHVS and CDR2 FQNEAQ. CDR3 DNA: TGTGCCAGCAGCCGAACAGGGAGCTCCTATAATTCACCCCTCCACTTT. This gives the protein CASSRTGSSYNSPLHF.

This sequence joins TRBV2 and TRBJ2-5; TRBD1 is a possible D gene (6 bases). CDR1 SNHLY and CDR2 FYNNEI come from the germline V gene. V dropped 4 bases and J dropped 4 bases, with 10 bases sitting between them. This CDR3 contains 13 residues. The CDR3 is CASSGGQLETQYF. CDR3 DNA: TGTGCCAGCAGTGGAGGACAGTTAGAGACCCAGTACTTC.

The chain has TRBV5-1 and TRBJ2-3, with D perhaps matching TRBD2 (7 bases). V lost 0 bases and J 3 bases, leaving 17 bases between the germline ends. This CDR3 comprises 17 residues. Germline V gene data show CDR1 as SGHRS and CDR2 as YFSETQ. The CDR3: CASSLAGGGLRTDTQYF. DNA of the CDR3: TGCGCCAGCAGCTTGGCTGGGGGGGGCTTAAGAACAGATACGCAGTATTTT.

V and J are TRBV7-2 and TRBJ2-3; weak D call: TRBD2 (6 bases). With 5 bases removed from V and 9 bases from J, the gap between germline ends came to 12 bases. CDR3 length: 12 residues. Germline values: CDR1 SGHTA, CDR2 FQGNSA. The CDR3 protein is CASSPGLSTQYF. Written as DNA, the CDR3 is TGTGCCAGCAGCCCGGGACTCTCAACGCAGTATTTT. Combining the CDR3 with reference TRBV7-2 and TRBJ2-3 gives the whole variable domain GAGVSQSPSNKVTEKGKDVELRCDPISGHTALYWYRQSLGQGLEFLIYFQGNSAPDKSGLPSDRFSAERTGGSVSTLTIQRTQQEDSAVYLCASSPGLSTQYFGPGTRLTVL.

V and J are TRBV7-2 and TRBJ1-1; D remains ambiguous. CDR3 size: 12 residues. Looked up from germline, CDR1 is SGHTA and CDR2 is FQGNSA. Between the trimmed V and J ends, which lost 2 bases and 9 bases, there was a span of 10 bases. The CDR3 reads CASSLTVSKAFF. The CDR3 bases are TGTGCCAGCAGCTTAACAGTGTCCAAAGCTTTCTTT.

J is TRBJ1-1 and V is TRBV21-1; the D call in the table, TRBD1, was not verified against the DNA. TRBV21-1 is shown as a pseudogene. The CDR3 has 18 residues. The CDR3 reads CASSKSLPGQGNFTEAFF. DNA of the CDR3: TGTGCCAGCAGCAAAAGCCTCCCGGGACAGGGAAATTTCACTGAAGCTTTCTTT.

The V and J genes are TRBV5-8 and TRBJ2-3; 8 bases match TRBD1. CDR1 SGHTS and CDR2 YDEGEE come from the germline V gene. The J segment lost 1 base and the V segment lost 1 base, leaving 8 bases of the junction unmatched. There are 17 residues in the CDR3. The CDR3: CASSLYRPGQGTDTQYF. The DNA of the CDR3 is TGTGCCAGCAGCTTGTATCGGCCGGGACAGGGCACAGATACGCAGTATTTT.

In this sample, this clone turned up a few times. The genes are TRBV13 and TRBJ2-7; 11 bases match TRBD1. The length of the CDR3 is 14 residues. V shed 5 bases and J 1 base; nucleotides not matched to a gene: 1. Germline CDR1 and CDR2: PRHDT and FYEKMQ (reference sequence). CDR3 amino acids: CASSRDRGSYEQYF. CDR3 bases: TGTGCCAGCAGCCGGGACAGGGGGTCCTACGAGCAGTACTTC.

This clone was observed once. The chain links TRBV5-1 to TRBJ2-3; a possible D gene is TRBD2 (6 bases). The CDR3 sequence is 16 residues long. The germline CDR1 and CDR2 sequences are SGHRS and YFSETQ. Trimming took 1 base from V and 2 from J, leaving 14 bases between them. Written as DNA, the CDR3 is TGCGCCAGCAGCTTGACCGGACTACAAAACACAGATACGCAGTATTTT. It encodes CASSLTGLQNTDTQYF.

This clone has just a few counts. V and J are TRBV28 and TRBJ2-2, with 11 bases lining up with TRBD2. The CDR3 contains 15 residues. The V and J ends lost 7 bases and 4 bases, in that order; junction bases with no gene match: 5. Germline assignment: CDR1 MDHEN and CDR2 SYDVKM. The CDR3 here is CASKLAGVTTGELFF. The CDR3 DNA sequence: TGTGCCAGCAAACTAGCGGGAGTTACCACCGGGGAGCTGTTTTTT.

The chain joins TRBV11-2 to TRBJ2-5; 10 nucleotides line up with TRBD2. Germline assignment: CDR1 SGHAT and CDR2 FQNNGV. V lost 5 bases to trimming and J lost 2 bases; unmatched junction nucleotides: 11. This CDR3 is built from 17 residues. The CDR3 nucleotides are TGTGCCAGCAGCCGGGGGGGAGCGGGAGGGCCGCAAGAGACCCAGTACTTC. Amino acid sequence: CASSRGGAGGPQETQYF.

The V and J genes are TRBV5-6 and TRBJ1-4, with D possibly matching TRBD1 (6 bases). In germline, CDR1 is SGHDT, CDR2 YYEEEE. This CDR3 spans 13 amino acids. Deletions cut 4 bases from V and 8 bases from J, with 12 bases between. Written as DNA, the CDR3 is TGTGCCAGCAGCCCCACAGGGAGCGAAAAACTGTTTTTT. It codes for CASSPTGSEKLFF.

The chain links TRBV7-2 to TRBJ1-5; no clear D gene. V shed 1 base and J shed 0 bases, with 13 bases lying between them. CDR3 length equals 17 residues. CDR1 and CDR2 from the germline V gene are SGHTA and FQGNSA. CDR3 protein: CASSLGSAGYSNQPQHF. The CDR3 bases are TGTGCCAGCAGCTTAGGATCGGCAGGTTATAGCAATCAGCCCCAGCATTTT.

The V gene is TRBV6-4, the J gene TRBJ2-1; 9 nucleotides match TRBD1. The germline V gene encodes CDR1 MRHNA and CDR2 SNTAGT. The length of the CDR3 is 15 residues. J lost 2 bases, V lost 6 bases, and 5 bases had no gene match. The CDR3 coding sequence is TGTGCCAGCAGACTAACAGGGGGCACCTACAATGAGCAGTTCTTC. Its protein product is CASRLTGGTYNEQFF.

V is TRBV5-1 and J is TRBJ1-2; 8 nucleotides align to TRBD1. The CDR3 is 16 residues long. The germline CDR1 and CDR2 sequences are SGHRS and YFSETQ. Losses at the gene ends were 4 bases for V and 1 base for J; bases not matched to a gene: 9. In DNA form, the CDR3 reads TGCGCCAGCAGCAGGGCAGGGGGCCAGAGTAACTATGGCTACACCTTC. Translation gives CASSRAGGQSNYGYTF.

The chain carries TRBV30 and TRBJ1-1, with a tentative D call TRBD1 (6 bases). Germline CDR1 and CDR2: GTSNPN and SVGIG (reference sequence). CDR3 size: 13 residues. CDR3 sequence reads: CASQGGVNTEAFF. CDR3 in DNA: TGTGCAAGCCAAGGGGGGGTGAACACTGAAGCTTTCTTT.

This clone has a handful of counts. The CDR3 loop reads CASSQEAGLETQYF. The CDR3 DNA is TGTGCCAGCAGCCAAGAGGCGGGCCTCGAGACCCAGTACTTC. The chain joins TRBV3-1 (or the pseudogene TRBV3-2) to TRBJ2-5; maybe TRBD2 (5 bases). Germline CDR1 is LGHDT and CDR2 is YNNKEL (reference sequence). The V end was cut by 0 bases, the J end by 5 bases, with 10 bases between. CDR3 length equals 14 residues.

V and J are TRBV4-1 and TRBJ1-1; 8 positions agree with TRBD1. The germline CDR1 and CDR2 sequences are MGHRA and YSYEKL. The V gene end was trimmed by 1 base and the J gene end by 4 bases; junction bases not matched to a gene: 5. The length of the CDR3 is 15 residues. The CDR3: CASSQGTGIITEAFF. In DNA form, the CDR3 reads TGCGCCAGCAGCCAAGGGACAGGGATAATCACTGAAGCTTTCTTT.